Shown below are 16 T cell receptor beta chains from a single sample sequenced in a study of CD8+CD57+ T cells in acquired aplastic anemia. TCR beta VDJ and CDR3 were profiled, and genomic DNA was the template. TCRdb ran MiXCR on the reads and lists one entry per CDR3 protein. The table records tens of thousands of distinct CDR3 sequences, approximately 46% of them present only once. Sequencing was performed on sorted CD4+, CD8+, or CD8+CD57+ T cells (not recorded which) from PBMCs. The receptor set was obtained from a human donor in good health, serving as a control.

V usage is TRBV20-1 and J usage is TRBJ1-2; TRBD1 might be the D (6 bases). V was pared by 1 base and J by 7 bases, with 13 bases between. Germline V lookup: CDR1 DFQATT, CDR2 SNEGSKA (reference sequence). This CDR3 comprises 13 residues. The CDR3 nucleotides read TGCAGTGCTAGAGGCGGGGGGCTGAGTGGCTACACCTTC. Translation gives CSARGGGLSGYTF.

This clonotype was counted at least ten times. The chain is built from TRBV15 and TRBJ1-1, with D possibly being TRBD1 (6 bases). V lost 3 bases and J 0 bases, leaving 14 bases between the germline ends. The CDR3 has 16 amino acids. Germline values: CDR1 LNHNV, CDR2 YYDKDF (reference sequence). The CDR3 DNA reads TGTGCCACCAGCAGTGCCCTCGGACAGCTGAACACTGAAGCTTTCTTT. This codes for CATSSALGQLNTEAFF.

The chain has TRBV7-9 and TRBJ2-5, with a possible D match to TRBD1 (5 bases). The germline V gene has CDR1 SEHNR and CDR2 FQNEAQ (reference sequence). There are 14 residues in the CDR3. V lost 3 bases, J lost 1 base, and 9 bases lay in between. The DNA of the CDR3 is TGTGCCAGCAGCTTCAGACAGATCCAAGAGACCCAGTACTTC. Its translation: CASSFRQIQETQYF.

This clonotype was found a few times. The chain recombines TRBV25-1 with TRBJ1-5; no clear D gene. This CDR3 has 14 residues. The V gene lost 5 bases and the J gene lost 4 bases, with 12 bases spanning the gap. CDR1 and CDR2 from the germline V gene are MGHDK and SYGVNS. The CDR3 reads CASSLVGGNQPQHF. CDR3 DNA: TGTGCCAGCAGTTTGGTCGGCGGTAATCAGCCCCAGCATTTT.

For this clonotype: An end of the junction does not agree with germline; a read error may underlie this. CDR3 bases: TGCAGTGCTGAGAGGGCGGGCCCCAACACTGAAGCTTTCTTC. It codes for CSAERAGPNTEAFF. The rearrangement links TRBV20-1 to TRBJ1-1; no reliable D call. CDR1 is DFQATT and CDR2 is SNEGSKA in the germline V gene (reference sequence). This CDR3 region has 14 residues.

This clonotype was detected many times. V is TRBV9 and J is TRBJ2-1, with TRBD2 matching over 13 bases. With V trimmed by 0 bases and J by 9 bases, 6 bases remained unmatched. There are 16 residues in the CDR3. In germline, CDR1 is SGDLS, CDR2 YYNGEE. CDR3 nucleotide sequence: TGTGCCAGCAGCGTAGAAGGGACTAGCGGGGCCGGTGAGCAGTTCTTC. Its protein is CASSVEGTSGAGEQFF.

This chain's CDR3 is CASSESTNTEAFF. For the CDR3, the DNA is TGCGCCAGCAGTGAGTCAACGAACACTGAAGCTTTCTTT. The V gene is TRBV10-2, the J gene TRBJ1-1; D is undetermined. CDR3 size: 13 residues. Deletions cut 0 bases from V and 1 base from J, with 3 bases between. In germline, CDR1 is WSHSY, CDR2 SAAADI.

This sequence joins TRBV15 and TRBJ1-6; D not certain. Trimming cost V 0 bases and J 7 bases, with 13 bases left between them. The V gene's germline CDR1 is LNHNV and CDR2 YYDKDF (reference sequence). The CDR3 loop spans 16 amino acids. CDR3 sequence (DNA): TGTGCCACCAGCAGAGAACGACGTGGGCTGAATTCACCCCTCCACTTT. This encodes CATSRERRGLNSPLHF.

This clonotype was observed a few times. The J gene is TRBJ2-2, the V gene TRBV15; 7 bases are a match to TRBD2. The CDR3 has 16 residues. Germline trimming cut 0 bases from V and 0 bases from J; bases unmatched to any gene: 1. Germline V gene lookup returns CDR1 LNHNV and CDR2 YYDKDF (reference sequence). Here the CDR3 DNA reads TGTGCCACCAGCAGAGACAGCGGGGCGAACACCGGGGAGCTGTTTTTT. Translated, it gives CATSRDSGANTGELFF. Full variable domain (missing parts from reference TRBV15 and TRBJ2-2): DAMVIQNPRYQVTQFGKPVTLSCSQTLNHNVMYWYQQKSSQAPKLLFHYYDKDFNNEADTPDNFQSRRPNTSFCFLDIRSPGLGDTAMYLCATSRDSGANTGELFFGEGSRLTVL.

V and J are TRBV2 and TRBJ1-5; D call uncertain. Germline values: CDR1 SNHLY, CDR2 FYNNEI. V dropped 3 bases and J dropped 6 bases, with 12 bases sitting between them. The CDR3 loop spans 14 amino acids. For the CDR3, the DNA is TGTGCCAGCAGTGATTGGGTCGCATTTCAGCCCCAGCATTTT. Translated: CASSDWVAFQPQHF.

On this clonotype itself: The junction and the germline gene differ at one end; a read error may be behind it. The chain employs TRBV19 and TRBJ2-5; a possible D gene is TRBD2 (6 bases). The length of the CDR3 is 15 residues. CDR1 is LNHDA and CDR2 is SQIVND in the germline V gene (reference sequence). CDR3 bases: TGCGCCAGTAGTCCCGGCAGGGCGGGACAAGAGACCCAGTACTTC. Its translation: CASSPGRAGQETQYF.

This clonotype was counted a few times. This chain links TRBV6-5 with TRBJ1-1; 8 bases agree with TRBD1. The V segment lost 6 bases and the J segment 6 bases; nucleotides outside the gene matches: 6. Germline V gene sequence: CDR1 MNHEY, CDR2 SVGAGI. This CDR3 has 13 amino acids. Written as DNA, the CDR3 is TGTGCCAGCAGGAAGGACAGGGAAGCTGAAGCTTTCTTT. This codes for CASRKDREAEAFF.

The V and J genes are TRBV7-9 and TRBJ2-5; D may be TRBD1 or TRBD2 (6 bases each). This CDR3 is 14 amino acids long. Trimming shortened V by 5 bases and J by 2 bases, and 12 bases separated the two germline ends. Germline-derived CDR1 and CDR2 are SEHNR and FQNEAQ (reference sequence). CDR3 region: CASSETRGQETQYF. CDR3 sequence (DNA): TGTGCCAGCAGCGAGACTAGGGGGCAAGAGACCCAGTACTTC.

In its sample, this clonotype was seen many times. The chain recombines TRBV19 with TRBJ1-1; unclear D gene. Trimming left V 1 base short and J 1 base short, with 4 bases between. The CDR3 is 13 residues long. Germline CDR1 LNHDA, CDR2 SQIVND (reference sequence). In DNA, the CDR3 is TGTGCCAGTAGTATAGTCCCGAACACTGAAGCTTTCTTT. Its protein product is CASSIVPNTEAFF.

This clonotype was picked up many times. The chain carries TRBV19 and TRBJ1-3; no clear D. CDR1 is LNHDA and CDR2 is SQIVND in the germline V gene (reference sequence). The ends were cut back, 8 bases at V and 0 bases at J, with 8 bases in the middle. This CDR3 contains 13 residues. The CDR3 spells CASLDYSGNTIYF. In DNA, the CDR3 is TGTGCCAGTCTTGACTACTCTGGAAACACCATATATTTT.

This clonotype was observed many times. The V call is TRBV4-2, the J call TRBJ2-3; D possibly matches TRBD1 or TRBD2 (5 bases each). Germline V lookup: CDR1 LGHNA, CDR2 YNFKEQ. V lost 1 base, J lost 5 bases, and 7 bases lay in between. This CDR3 comprises 13 residues. The CDR3 is CASSQAGGDTQYF. As DNA, the CDR3 is TGTGCCAGCAGCCAAGCTGGGGGAGATACGCAGTATTTT.